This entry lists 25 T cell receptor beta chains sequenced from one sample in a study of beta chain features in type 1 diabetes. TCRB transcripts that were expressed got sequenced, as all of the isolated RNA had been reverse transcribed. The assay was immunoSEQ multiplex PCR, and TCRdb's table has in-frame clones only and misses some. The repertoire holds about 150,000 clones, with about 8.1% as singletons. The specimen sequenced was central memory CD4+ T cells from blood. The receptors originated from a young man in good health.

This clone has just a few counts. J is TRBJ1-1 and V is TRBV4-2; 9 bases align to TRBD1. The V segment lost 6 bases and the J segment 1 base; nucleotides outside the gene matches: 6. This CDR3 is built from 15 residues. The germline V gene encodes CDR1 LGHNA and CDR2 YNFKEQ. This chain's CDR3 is CASSGPDRGNTEAFF. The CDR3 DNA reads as TGTGCCAGCAGTGGACCGGACAGGGGGAACACTGAAGCTTTCTTT.

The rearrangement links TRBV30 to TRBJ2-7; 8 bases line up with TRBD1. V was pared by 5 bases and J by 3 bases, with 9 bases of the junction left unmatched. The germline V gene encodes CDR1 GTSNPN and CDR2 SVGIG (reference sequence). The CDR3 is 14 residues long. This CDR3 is CAWGPGTGFYEQYF. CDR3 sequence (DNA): TGTGCCTGGGGACCCGGGACAGGCTTCTACGAGCAGTACTTC.

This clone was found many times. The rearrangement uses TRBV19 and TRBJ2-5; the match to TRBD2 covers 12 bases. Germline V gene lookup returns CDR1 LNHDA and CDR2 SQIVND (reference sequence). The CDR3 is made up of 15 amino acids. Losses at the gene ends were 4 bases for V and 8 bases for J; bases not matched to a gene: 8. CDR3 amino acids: CASSRTSGDARTQYF. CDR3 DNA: TGTGCCAGTAGTAGGACTAGCGGGGACGCGCGAACCCAGTACTTC.

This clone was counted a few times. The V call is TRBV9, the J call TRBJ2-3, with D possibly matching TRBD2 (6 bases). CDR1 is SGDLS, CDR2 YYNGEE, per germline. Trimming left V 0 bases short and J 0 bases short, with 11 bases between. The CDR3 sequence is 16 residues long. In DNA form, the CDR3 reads TGTGCCAGCAGCGTAGTAATGAGCGGGAGCACAGATACGCAGTATTTT. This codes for CASSVVMSGSTDTQYF.

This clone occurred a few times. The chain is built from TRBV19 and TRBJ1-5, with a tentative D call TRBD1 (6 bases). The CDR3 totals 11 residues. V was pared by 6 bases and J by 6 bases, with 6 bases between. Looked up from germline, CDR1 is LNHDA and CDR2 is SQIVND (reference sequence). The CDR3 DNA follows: TGTGCCAGTAGCAGGGGTCAGCCCCAGCATTTT. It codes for CASSRGQPQHF.

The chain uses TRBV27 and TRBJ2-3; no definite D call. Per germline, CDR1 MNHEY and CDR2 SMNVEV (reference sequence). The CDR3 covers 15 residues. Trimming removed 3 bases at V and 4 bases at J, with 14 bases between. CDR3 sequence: CASSFVVRRADTQYF. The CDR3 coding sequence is TGTGCCAGCAGTTTCGTCGTGCGGCGAGCAGATACGCAGTATTTT.

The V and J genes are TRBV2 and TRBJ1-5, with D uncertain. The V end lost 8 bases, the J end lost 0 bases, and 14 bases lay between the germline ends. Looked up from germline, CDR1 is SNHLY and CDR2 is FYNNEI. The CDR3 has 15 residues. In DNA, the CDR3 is TGTGCCAGCGGAGCCGGTGCTAATAGCAATCAGCCCCAGCATTTT. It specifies CASGAGANSNQPQHF.

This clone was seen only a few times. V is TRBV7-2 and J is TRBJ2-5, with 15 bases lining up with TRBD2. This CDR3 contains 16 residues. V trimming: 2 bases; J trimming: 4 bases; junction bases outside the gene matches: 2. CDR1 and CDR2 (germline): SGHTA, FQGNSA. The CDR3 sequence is CASSLRTSGGAETQYF. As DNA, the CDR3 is TGTGCCAGCAGCTTACGGACTAGCGGGGGGGCAGAGACCCAGTACTTC.

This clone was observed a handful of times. The CDR3 is CASSARGTGYNEQFF. The CDR3 region has the DNA TGTGCCAGCAGCGCGCGGGGGACAGGGTACAATGAGCAGTTCTTC. The chain recombines TRBV9 with TRBJ2-1; 9 nucleotides agree with TRBD1. Trimming at V came to 3 bases and at J to 4 bases, leaving 5 bases not matched to a gene. Germline V CDR1 and CDR2: SGDLS, YYNGEE. There are 15 residues in the CDR3.

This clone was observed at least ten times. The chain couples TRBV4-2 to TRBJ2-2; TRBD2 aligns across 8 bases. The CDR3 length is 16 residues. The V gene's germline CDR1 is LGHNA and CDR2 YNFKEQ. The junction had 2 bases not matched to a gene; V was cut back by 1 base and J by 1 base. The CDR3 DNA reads TGTGCCAGCAGCCAAGGACTAGCGATGAACACCGGGGAGCTGTTTTTT. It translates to CASSQGLAMNTGELFF.

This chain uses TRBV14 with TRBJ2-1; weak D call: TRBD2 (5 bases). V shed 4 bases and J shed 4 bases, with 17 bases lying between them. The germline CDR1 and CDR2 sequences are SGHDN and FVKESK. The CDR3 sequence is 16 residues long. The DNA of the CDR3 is TGTGCCAGCAGCCCTTGGTCGACCGGCGGGTACAATGAGCAGTTCTTC. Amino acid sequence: CASSPWSTGGYNEQFF.

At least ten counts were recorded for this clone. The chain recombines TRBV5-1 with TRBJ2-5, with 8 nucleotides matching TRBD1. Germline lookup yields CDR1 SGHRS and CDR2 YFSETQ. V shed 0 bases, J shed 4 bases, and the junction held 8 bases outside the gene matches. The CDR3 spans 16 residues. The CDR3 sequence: CASSLGSTGDGETQYF. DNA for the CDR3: TGCGCCAGCAGCTTGGGATCGACAGGGGATGGAGAGACCCAGTACTTC.

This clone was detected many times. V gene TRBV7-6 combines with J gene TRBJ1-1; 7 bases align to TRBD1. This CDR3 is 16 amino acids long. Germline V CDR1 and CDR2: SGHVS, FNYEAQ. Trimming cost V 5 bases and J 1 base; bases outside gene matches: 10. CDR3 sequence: CASSQGQPLGNTEAFF. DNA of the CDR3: TGTGCCAGCAGCCAGGGACAGCCCCTTGGGAACACTGAAGCTTTCTTT.

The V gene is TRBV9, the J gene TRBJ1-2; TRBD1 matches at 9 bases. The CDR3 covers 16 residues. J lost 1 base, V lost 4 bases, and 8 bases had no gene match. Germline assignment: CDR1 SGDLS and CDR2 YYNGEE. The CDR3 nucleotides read TGTGCCAGCAGCAGCCGGGACAGGGTGGATAACTATGGCTACACCTTC. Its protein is CASSSRDRVDNYGYTF.

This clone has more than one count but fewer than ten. In DNA form, the CDR3 reads TGTGCCATCAGGTCCGGGACTAGCGGAACAGATACGCAGTATTTT. This encodes CAIRSGTSGTDTQYF. V is TRBV10-3 and J is TRBJ2-3, with 11 bases fitting TRBD2. Germline lookup yields CDR1 ENHRY and CDR2 SYGVKD. This CDR3 comprises 15 residues. J was trimmed by 3 bases and V by 6 bases; bases with no gene match: 5.

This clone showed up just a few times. CDR3 amino acids: CASSVGRNYGYTF. CDR3 coding DNA: TGTGCCAGCAGCGTTGGCAGGAACTATGGCTACACCTTC. The rearrangement joins TRBV9 to TRBJ1-2; D gene unclear. Germline lookup yields CDR1 SGDLS and CDR2 YYNGEE. The V end lost 2 bases, the J end lost 2 bases, and 7 bases lay between the germline ends. This CDR3 spans 13 amino acids. Complete variable domain (other parts from reference TRBV9 and TRBJ1-2): DSGVTQTPKHLITATGQRVTLRCSPRSGDLSVYWYQQSLDQGLQFLIQYYNGEERAKGNILERFSAQQFPDLHSELNLSSLELGDSALYFCASSVGRNYGYTFGSGTRLTVV.

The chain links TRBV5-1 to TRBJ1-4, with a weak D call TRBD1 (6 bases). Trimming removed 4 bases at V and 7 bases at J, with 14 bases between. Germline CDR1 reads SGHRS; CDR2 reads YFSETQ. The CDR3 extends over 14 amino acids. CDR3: CASSPQGNSEKLFF. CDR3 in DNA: TGCGCCAGCAGCCCTCAGGGGAATAGTGAAAAACTGTTTTTT.

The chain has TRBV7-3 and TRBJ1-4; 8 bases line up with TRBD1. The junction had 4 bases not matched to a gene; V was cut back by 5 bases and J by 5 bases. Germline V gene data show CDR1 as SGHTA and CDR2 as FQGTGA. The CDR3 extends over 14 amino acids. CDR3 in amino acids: CASSLGQGNEKLFF. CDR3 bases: TGTGCCAGCAGCCTAGGACAGGGAAATGAAAAACTGTTTTTT.

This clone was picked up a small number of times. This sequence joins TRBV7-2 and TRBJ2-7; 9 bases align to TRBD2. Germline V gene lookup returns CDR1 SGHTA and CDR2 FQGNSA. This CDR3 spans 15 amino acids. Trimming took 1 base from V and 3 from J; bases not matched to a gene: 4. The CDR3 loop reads CASSLGGLADYEQYF. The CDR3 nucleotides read TGTGCCAGCAGCTTAGGGGGACTAGCCGACTACGAGCAGTACTTC.

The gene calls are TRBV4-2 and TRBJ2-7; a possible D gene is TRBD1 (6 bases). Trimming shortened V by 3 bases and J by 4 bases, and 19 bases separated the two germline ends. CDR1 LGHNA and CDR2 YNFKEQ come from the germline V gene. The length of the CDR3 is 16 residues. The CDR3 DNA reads TGTGCCAGCAGCCAGGAAACCCTCGACAGGACATACGAGCAGTACTTC. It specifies CASSQETLDRTYEQYF.

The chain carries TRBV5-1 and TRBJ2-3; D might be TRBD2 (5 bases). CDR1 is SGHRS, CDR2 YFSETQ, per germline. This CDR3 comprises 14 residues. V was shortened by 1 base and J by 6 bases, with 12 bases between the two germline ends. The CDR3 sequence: CASSLNRGLDTQYF. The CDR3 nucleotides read TGCGCCAGCAGCTTGAACCGAGGGCTGGATACGCAGTATTTT. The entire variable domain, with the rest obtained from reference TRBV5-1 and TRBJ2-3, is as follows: KAGVTQTPRYLIKTRGQQVTLSCSPISGHRSVSWYQQTPGQGLQFLFEYFSETQRNKGNFPGRFSGRQFSNSRSEMNVSTLELGDSALYLCASSLNRGLDTQYFGPGTRLTVL.

CDR3 protein: CAISGTAGSYEQYF. The CDR3 DNA follows: TGTGCCATTAGCGGGACAGCGGGCTCCTACGAGCAGTACTTC. The chain couples TRBV10-3 to TRBJ2-7; a possible D gene is TRBD2 (8 bases). This CDR3 has 14 amino acids. Germline V lookup: CDR1 ENHRY, CDR2 SYGVKD. V lost 9 bases and J lost 0, with 15 bases in between.

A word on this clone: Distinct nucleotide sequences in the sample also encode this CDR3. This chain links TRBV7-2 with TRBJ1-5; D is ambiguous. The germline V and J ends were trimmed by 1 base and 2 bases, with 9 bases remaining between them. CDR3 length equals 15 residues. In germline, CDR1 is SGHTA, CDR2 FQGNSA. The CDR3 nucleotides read TGTGCCAGCAGCTTAGTAACCGGGGGCAATCAGCCCCAGCATTTT. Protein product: CASSLVTGGNQPQHF. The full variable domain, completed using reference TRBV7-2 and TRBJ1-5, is GAGVSQSPSNKVTEKGKDVELRCDPISGHTALYWYRQSLGQGLEFLIYFQGNSAPDKSGLPSDRFSAERTGGSVSTLTIQRTQQEDSAVYLCASSLVTGGNQPQHFGDGTRLSIL.

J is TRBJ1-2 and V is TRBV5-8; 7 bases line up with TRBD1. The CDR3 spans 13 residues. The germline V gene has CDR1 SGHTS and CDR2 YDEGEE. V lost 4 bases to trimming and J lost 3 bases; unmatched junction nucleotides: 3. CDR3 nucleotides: TGTGCCAGCAGCGGACAGGACCACTATGGCTACACCTTC. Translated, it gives CASSGQDHYGYTF.

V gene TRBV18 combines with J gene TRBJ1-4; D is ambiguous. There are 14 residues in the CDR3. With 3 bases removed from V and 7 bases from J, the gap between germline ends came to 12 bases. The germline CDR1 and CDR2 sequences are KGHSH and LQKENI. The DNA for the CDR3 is TGTGCCAGCTCACCCCAGGATGTAGGTGAAAAACTGTTTTTT. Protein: CASSPQDVGEKLFF.